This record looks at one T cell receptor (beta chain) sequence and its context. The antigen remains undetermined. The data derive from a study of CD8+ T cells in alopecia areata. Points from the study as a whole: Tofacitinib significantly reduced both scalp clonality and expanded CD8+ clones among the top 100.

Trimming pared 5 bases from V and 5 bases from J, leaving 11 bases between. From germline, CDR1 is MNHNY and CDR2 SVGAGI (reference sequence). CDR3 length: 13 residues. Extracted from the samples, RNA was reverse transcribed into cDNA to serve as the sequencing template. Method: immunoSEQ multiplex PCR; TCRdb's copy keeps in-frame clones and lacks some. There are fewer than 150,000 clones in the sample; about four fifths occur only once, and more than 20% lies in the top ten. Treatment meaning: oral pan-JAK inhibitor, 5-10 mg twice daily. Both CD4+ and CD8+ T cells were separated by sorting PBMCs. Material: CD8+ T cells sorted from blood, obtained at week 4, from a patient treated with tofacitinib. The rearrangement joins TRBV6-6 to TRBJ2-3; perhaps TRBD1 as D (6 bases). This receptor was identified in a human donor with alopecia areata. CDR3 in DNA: TGTGCCAGCAGTAACAGGGATGGAGATACGCAGTATTTT. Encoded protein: CASSNRDGDTQYF.